This T cell receptor beta chain was obtained from a study of T-cell memory formation after mild COVID-19. Researchers used 5'RACE with constant-segment primers to make TCR alpha and TCR beta cDNA libraries that carry sample barcodes and UMIs. MiXCR, applied by TCRdb to the 5' RACE reads, yields one record per CDR3 protein. This table has approximately 50,000 distinct CDR3 sequences, around 12% appearing once. Study-level points and caveats: Cross-reactive memory seemingly joined, as some responding clones were found in pre-infection memory.

Note on this clonotype: What it binds is not known.

The CDR3 runs to 15 residues. J lost 2 bases, V lost 4 bases, and 5 bases had no gene match. Germline V gene lookup returns CDR1 LGHDT and CDR2 YNNKEL (reference sequence). Sample: PBMCs or a T cell subset sorted from them (not recorded which). This rearrangement joins TRBV3-1 to TRBJ1-2; 9 bases line up with TRBD1. This TCR was sampled from a man younger than 30 who had mild COVID-19 (a few samples of this study predate the infection). Cell type and time point are not known. The CDR3 is CASSPTTGGNYGYTF. As DNA, the CDR3 is TGTGCCAGCAGCCCCACGACAGGGGGGAACTATGGCTACACCTTC. Drawing the rest from reference TRBV3-1 and TRBJ1-2, the complete variable domain is DTAVSQTPKYLVTQMGNDKSIKCEQNLGHDTMYWYKQDSKKFLKIMFSYNNKELIINETVPNRFSPKSPDKAHLNLHINSLELGDSAVYFCASSPTTGGNYGYTFGSGTRLTVV.